This T cell receptor (beta chain) stems from a study of cytomegalovirus exposure and HLA in healthy donors listed by TCRdb under 2017. About the study as a whole: An earlier analysis of under 600 of the donors reported 250 to 300 Gb of sequence data and 117 million unique TCR beta sequences from roughly 180 million T cells. The T cell repertoires of some 670 subjects were profiled by immunosequencing and related to cytomegalovirus serostatus. Of the roughly 400 genotyped donors, around 81% fell in the genetic ancestry cluster associated with self-reported Caucasian donors. Among some 400 genotyped donors of the cohort, an average of around 250,000 unique TCR beta nucleotide sequences was sequenced per donor, of which about 18% were non-productive. An earlier analysis of around 580 of the donors used high-throughput TCR beta sequencing to judge whether each TCR beta V gene segment behaved as functional or pseudogenic. Rather than using new phenotypic data, the later analysis identified candidate immune exposures from TCR beta sequences and from how often those sequences occurred across donors. In addition to the first cohort of 666 subjects, a separate validation cohort of approximately 120 different subjects was used. The study aimed to test whether cataloging public T cell receptors could reveal signatures of past pathogen exposure. The number of typed donors differed by locus: about 629-630 for A, B, C, DRB1 and DQB1; approximately 540 for DQA1; roughly 600 for DPA1; and 400 to 480 for DPB1. To predict cytomegalovirus infection status, the study brought together high-throughput TCR immunosequencing, statistical association of individual TCRs with disease status, and machine learning. A later genetic analysis took genome-wide SNP genotypes for about three fifths of the 666 donors and used that subset as a discovery cohort. Approximately 310 gigabases of sequencing data and 70 million to 85 million unique TCR sequences were included in an early release covering about 700 HLA-typed donors. Alongside the repertoire data, information on donor age, sex, ethnicity and CMV serostatus was compiled. To study patterns of TCR occurrence, a later analysis re-analyzed previously published TCR beta repertoires from 500 to 850 donors and added high-resolution HLA genotyping. Because of strong linkage in the cohort, five DR-DQ haplotypes were treated as single units for association and clustering. HLA typing covered class I and class II loci at four-digit resolution. All discovery cohort repertoires had been generated using a single sequencing platform. What the authors observed across the whole study: A group of highly shared sequence variants was considered likely to be a technical artifact of the sequencing pipeline. The cohort was sequenced for TCR beta chains only, and without alpha or paired-chain data the features that could be detected were limited. Correlated functional status among segregating V segments might be attributable to linkage disequilibrium, but an unknown experimental factor could not be ruled out. V-gene and J-gene trimming of TCR beta chains was associated with a missense DCLRE1C variant in a later genetic analysis, and the association was replicated in an independent cohort. Compared with the 666-donor mean, donors in an Asian-associated ancestry cluster had fewer N-insertions in productive TCRs, according to a later genetic analysis. In the study, around 150 TCR beta chains were listed as associated with cytomegalovirus. While some public TCRs were present in many individuals, most TCR sequences turned up only very rarely across donors. A few of the identified cytomegalovirus-associated TCR beta chains were confirmed in vitro to be specific for cytomegalovirus antigens. The earlier analysis of approximately 540 of the donors excluded some 15 rarely observed V segments, including chromosome 9 orphons, because counts were too low. A further reported finding was that TCR beta sequences accurately predicted the HLA-A and HLA-B alleles for most subjects in the first cohort. Several of the top co-occurrence clusters appeared to be linked to parvovirus B19, influenza, CMV and Epstein-Barr virus, according to a later analysis. Sequencing depth was assumed to be roughly uniform across donors in the presence/absence analyses, though that assumption may not hold. A later analysis found that TCR association rates varied across HLA loci, with DRB1 alleles showing the most associated TCRs and HLA-C alleles the fewest. A later analysis associated 16,951 TCR beta sequences with specific HLA alleles at a false discovery rate of 0.05. Compared with equally common non-associated chains, HLA-associated TCR beta chains in a later analysis were more clonally expanded and had lower generation probabilities. HLA typing was unavailable for some donors at each locus, so association tests used only the typed subset. When HLA alleles, especially DR and DQ, strongly co-occurred, attributing TCR associations to individual alleles was difficult. The classifier was reported to diagnose cytomegalovirus status with high specificity and sensitivity in both the original cohort and the validation cohort. The 87-base-pair reads could not distinguish some IMGT-functional V segments, including TRBV6-2 and TRBV6-3, so those segments were excluded. In an earlier analysis of 587 of the donors, most TCR beta V segments appeared in productive rearrangements about 87% or about 30% of the time, broadly matching IMGT annotations. The authors suggested that the approach could potentially be extended to other disease states and immunological phenotypes. The only immune exposure information available for the cohort was CMV serostatus. Most CMV-associated TCR beta chains appeared to be HLA-restricted in a later analysis, and the HLA associations seemed to be driven largely by CMV exposure.

The cysteine opens and the phenylalanine closes a CDR3 of 17 amino acids. Only the CDR3 region is kept as DNA, spanning 51 bases read in frame from base 1. The junction shows trimming of 1 base on V and 0 bases on J, plus 13 bases between the germline ends. The germline V gene provides CDR1 SGHVS and CDR2 FQNEAQ. On this clone itself: It has no known antigen specificity. Qualities for individual bases were not recorded, and no much larger clone is one base off.

The cohort consisted of 600 to 700 healthy bone marrow donors. At the time of sampling, every cohort member was nominally healthy, though immune exposures that went unrecorded were likely present. The donor tested CMV seronegative and was one of the 352 seronegative cohort members. A peripheral blood sample was collected from each donor, and TCR beta sequencing was performed on peripheral blood mononuclear cells. Genomic DNA extraction from the blood cell samples was performed with the Qiagen DNeasy Blood Extraction Kit. Receptor amplification or capture employed the immunoSEQ multiplex PCR assay. For the multiplex PCR, a mixture combining 60 forward primers for TCR Vbeta segments and 13 reverse primers for TCR Jbeta segments was used. The CDR3 region of rearranged TCR beta genes was amplified from genomic DNA with a multiplex PCR assay. The amplified TCR beta libraries were sequenced on the Illumina HiSeq System as 87-base-pair reads. As for how the authors treated the data: A later analysis tallied 75 million to 85 million unique TCR beta chains across the 660 or so repertoires, and roughly 11 million of those chains were shared by two or more donors. A nearest-neighbor algorithm error-corrected the raw reads and collapsed the reads into unique sequences, merging closely related sequences to remove PCR and sequencing errors. CDR3 sequences were aligned to IMGT reference sequences to assign V, D and J gene segments. For a sequence to be retained, a match of at least six nucleotides to both a V gene segment and a J gene segment was required. Rearrangements were classified as productive when the CDR3 lacked stop codons and remained in frame with V and J, and all other rearrangements were classified as non-productive. CDR3 was defined according to IMGT convention as the region running from the second conserved V-encoded cysteine to the conserved J-encoded phenylalanine. The earlier analysis of about 590 of the donors excluded sequences that lacked an unambiguous match to a single V gene segment. An earlier analysis of 587 of the donors called V segments functional above 56.7% productive rearrangements and segregating when the between-donor standard deviation exceeded 5%. A statistical classification framework was developed to diagnose cytomegalovirus status using the catalog of TCR beta chain sequences. A later analysis assigned V and J genes by comparing TCR nucleotide sequences with IMGT/GENE-DB human TR gene sequences. Using the TCRdist pipeline, a later analysis assigned CDR3 sequences along with most-parsimonious VDJ recombination scenarios. In a later analysis, every TCR beta chain was defined by the combination of its CDR3 amino acid sequence and its V-gene family, and reads without a unique V-gene family were dropped. To address suspected cross-contamination and a sequencing artifact, a later analysis removed roughly 580 highly shared, low-generation-probability nucleotide sequences. A later analysis calculated a clonal expansion index for each public chain from normalized within-repertoire ranks of inferred template counts. Generation probabilities in a later analysis came from a VDJ recombination model fitted to out-of-frame rearrangements, and those results were checked against IGoR. A later analysis scored TCR-TCR, TCR-HLA and TCR-CMV co-occurrence with hypergeometric tests, applying a repertoire-size bias correction to TCR pairs. False discovery rates were estimated in a later analysis by permuting HLA or CMV assignments 20 times. In a later analysis, co-occurring TCRs were grouped using DBSCAN, with TCRdist sequence similarity added in when clustering inside HLA-allele-positive subsets. For co-occurrence clustering, repertoires with fewer than 30,000 or more than 120,000 public chains were excluded, along with 5 or 6 repertoires with anomalous nucleotide sharing. In TCRdb, the immuneACCESS table is reduced to in-frame sequences with V and J assigned. These tables do not hold every clone; where another copy was compared, an unresolved V gene accounts for under half, and the others remain unexplained. For V, J and clone size, that table is used; D and trimming come from the DNA. The sample profile shows about 160,000 clones; about 80% of them were found once. Approximately 1.3% of the sample is in the top ten clones.

The rearrangement combines TRBV7-8 with TRBJ2-1, with TRBD2 tentatively as D gene (6 bases match). Sequenced material: PBMCs. This clonotype was sampled from a man younger than 40 in good health and CMV-seronegative. CDR3 protein: CASSLVLRGSSYNEQFF. Read as DNA, the sequence is TGTGCCAGCAGCTTAGTATTGCGGGGTAGCTCCTACAATGAGCAGTTCTTC.